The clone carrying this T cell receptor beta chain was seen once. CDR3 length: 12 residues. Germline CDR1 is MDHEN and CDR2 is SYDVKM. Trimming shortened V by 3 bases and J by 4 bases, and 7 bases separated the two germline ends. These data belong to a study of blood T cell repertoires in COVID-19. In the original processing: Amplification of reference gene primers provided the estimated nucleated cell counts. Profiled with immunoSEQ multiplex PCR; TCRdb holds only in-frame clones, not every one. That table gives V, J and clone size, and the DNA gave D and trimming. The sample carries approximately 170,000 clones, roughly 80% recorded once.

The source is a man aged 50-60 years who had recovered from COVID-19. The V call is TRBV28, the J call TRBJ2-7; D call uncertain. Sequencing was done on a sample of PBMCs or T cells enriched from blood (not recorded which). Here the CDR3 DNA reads TGTGCCAGCAGTTTCCTCCGTTACGAGCAGTACTTC. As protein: CASSFLRYEQYF. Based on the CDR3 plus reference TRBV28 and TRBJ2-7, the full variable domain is DVKVTQSSRYLVKRTGEKVFLECVQDMDHENMFWYRQDPGLGLRLIYFSYDVKMKEKGDIPEGYSVSREKKERFSLILESASTNQTSMYLCASSFLRYEQYFGPGTRLTVT.